These 9 T cell receptor beta chains came from one sample sequenced in a study of T-cell reconstitution after alpha-beta-depleted transplantation in children. Using unique molecular identifiers, the investigators prepared the TCRbeta library. TCRdb redid the calling of the PCR reads with MiXCR, one entry per CDR3 protein. This sample has 350,000 to 500,000 distinct CDR3 sequences, with roughly 43% found just once. The source was PBMCs, collected before TCRalphabeta/CD19-depleted stem cell transplant. These receptors all come from a girl aged 2 to 10 with aplastic anemia, due to receive a stem cell transplant.

The chain combines TRBV20-1 with TRBJ2-3; TRBD1 agrees at 9 bases. The V gene's germline CDR1 is DFQATT and CDR2 SNEGSKA (reference sequence). CDR3 length: 15 amino acids. The trim removed 2 bases at V and 2 bases at J, leaving 5 bases unmatched. DNA of the CDR3: TGCAGTGCTAGAAAAGGGACAGGGCACACAGATACGCAGTATTTT. It yields the protein CSARKGTGHTDTQYF.

A few counts support this clonotype. The rearrangement links TRBV6-5 to TRBJ1-1; 10 nucleotides agree with TRBD1. Germline loops: CDR1 MNHEY, CDR2 SVGAGI. V dropped 2 bases and J dropped 10; count of bases not matched to a gene: 7. CDR3 length: 14 amino acids. The CDR3 nucleotides are TGTGCCAGCAGTTACGGAGGACAGGGGGTAAGAGCTTTCTTT. Translated: CASSYGGQGVRAFF.

This clonotype has a single count. This chain uses TRBV20-1 with TRBJ2-5; D may be TRBD1 (6 bases). Trimming stripped 7 bases from V and 2 bases from J, with 14 bases between. Germline V lookup: CDR1 DFQATT, CDR2 SNEGSKA (reference sequence). The CDR3 length is 13 residues. The CDR3 spells CSVPRQVQETQYF. The CDR3 nucleotides read TGCAGTGTTCCGAGACAGGTACAAGAGACCCAGTACTTC.

The chain recombines TRBV27 with TRBJ2-7, with D hard to call. Trimming stripped 5 bases from V and 0 bases from J, with 14 bases between. The germline gives CDR1 MNHEY, CDR2 SMNVEV (reference sequence). The CDR3 is 15 amino acids. The CDR3 bases are TGTGCCAGCAGTCCTCTCTCGGAGCTCTCCTACGAGCAGTACTTC. It translates to CASSPLSELSYEQYF.

This clonotype appeared many times. This chain connects TRBV5-1 to TRBJ1-1; TRBD1 agrees at 10 bases. Per the germline V gene, CDR1 is SGHRS and CDR2 is YFSETQ. The length of the CDR3 is 17 residues. V dropped 4 bases and J dropped 4; count of bases not matched to a gene: 13. CDR3 DNA sequence: TGCGCCAGCAGCAGACGGACAGGGGGTTCCGACGGCACTGAAGCTTTCTTT. It codes for CASSRRTGGSDGTEAFF.

The J gene is TRBJ1-5, the V gene TRBV12-3 or TRBV12-4; TRBD1 matches 7 bases. Trimming at V came to 3 bases and at J to 4 bases, leaving 9 bases not matched to a gene. This CDR3 spans 16 amino acids. The CDR3 bases are TGTGCCAGCAGTTTGGTAGGGGGCAGGGGTAATCAGCCCCAGCATTTT. Translated, it gives CASSLVGGRGNQPQHF.

This clonotype was seen more than once but under ten times. This chain connects TRBV4-3 to TRBJ2-1, with 9 bases fitting TRBD2. In germline, CDR1 is LGHNA, CDR2 YSLEER. The CDR3 is 17 residues long. After removal of 2 bases from V and 5 bases from J, the junction contained 10 bases not matched to a gene. CDR3 nucleotide sequence: TGCGCCAGCAGCCAACCCCTAGCGGGAACTAGTAACAATGAGCAGTTCTTC. This encodes CASSQPLAGTSNNEQFF.

The chain uses TRBV20-1 and TRBJ2-3; D not certain. Trimming took 5 bases from V and 3 from J, leaving 6 bases between them. The CDR3 extends over 11 amino acids. Germline V CDR1 and CDR2: DFQATT, SNEGSKA (reference sequence). CDR3 residues: CSAPRTDTQYF. CDR3 nucleotides: TGCAGTGCTCCGCGGACAGATACGCAGTATTTT.

The chain has TRBV6-1 and TRBJ2-7, with a tentative D call TRBD1 (6 bases). The germline V and J ends were trimmed by 6 bases and 3 bases, with 18 bases remaining between them. The V gene's germline CDR1 is MNHNS and CDR2 SASEGT. This CDR3 comprises 15 residues. The DNA for the CDR3 is TGTGCCAGCAGCCCTTCCTCACAGGGTCGCTACGAGCAGTACTTC. Its protein product is CASSPSSQGRYEQYF.